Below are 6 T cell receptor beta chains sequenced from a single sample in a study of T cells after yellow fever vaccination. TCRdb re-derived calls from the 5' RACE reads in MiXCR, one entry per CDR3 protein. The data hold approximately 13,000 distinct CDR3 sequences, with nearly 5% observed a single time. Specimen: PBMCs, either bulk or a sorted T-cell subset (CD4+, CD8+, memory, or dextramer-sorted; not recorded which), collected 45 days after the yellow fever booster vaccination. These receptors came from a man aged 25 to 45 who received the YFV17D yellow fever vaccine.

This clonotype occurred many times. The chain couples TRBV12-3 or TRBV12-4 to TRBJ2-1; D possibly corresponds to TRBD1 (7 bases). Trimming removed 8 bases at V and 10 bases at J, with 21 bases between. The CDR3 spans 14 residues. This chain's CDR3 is CASSRGAGWSEQFF. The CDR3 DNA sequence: TGTGCCAGCTCCAGGGGGGCGGGATGGAGCGAGCAGTTCTTC.

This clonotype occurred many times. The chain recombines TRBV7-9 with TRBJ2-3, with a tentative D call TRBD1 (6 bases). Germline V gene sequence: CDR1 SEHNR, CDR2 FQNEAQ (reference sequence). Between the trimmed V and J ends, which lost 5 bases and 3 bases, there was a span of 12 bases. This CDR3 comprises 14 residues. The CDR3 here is CASSLGQPTDTQYF. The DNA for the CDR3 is TGTGCCAGCAGCCTAGGACAGCCAACAGATACGCAGTATTTT.

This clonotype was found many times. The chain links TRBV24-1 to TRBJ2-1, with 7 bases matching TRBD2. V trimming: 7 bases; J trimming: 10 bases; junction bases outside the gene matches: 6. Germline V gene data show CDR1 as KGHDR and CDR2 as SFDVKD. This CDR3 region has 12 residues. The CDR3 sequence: CATSAGVGEQFF. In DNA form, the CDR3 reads TGTGCCACCAGCGCGGGGGTTGGCGAGCAGTTCTTC.

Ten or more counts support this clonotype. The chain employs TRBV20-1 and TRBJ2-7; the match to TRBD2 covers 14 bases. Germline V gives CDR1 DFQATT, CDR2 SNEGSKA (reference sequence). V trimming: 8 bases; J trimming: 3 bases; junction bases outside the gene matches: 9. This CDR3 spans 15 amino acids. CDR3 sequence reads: CSTPPGLAGDYEQYF. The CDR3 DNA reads TGCAGTACCCCACCGGGACTAGCGGGAGACTACGAGCAGTACTTC.

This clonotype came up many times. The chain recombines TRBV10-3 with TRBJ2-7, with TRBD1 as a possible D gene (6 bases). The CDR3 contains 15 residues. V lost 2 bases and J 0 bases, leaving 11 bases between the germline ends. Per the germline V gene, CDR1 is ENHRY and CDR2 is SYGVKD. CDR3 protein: CAISEVGQFSYEQYF. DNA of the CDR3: TGTGCCATCAGTGAGGTAGGACAGTTCTCCTACGAGCAGTACTTC.

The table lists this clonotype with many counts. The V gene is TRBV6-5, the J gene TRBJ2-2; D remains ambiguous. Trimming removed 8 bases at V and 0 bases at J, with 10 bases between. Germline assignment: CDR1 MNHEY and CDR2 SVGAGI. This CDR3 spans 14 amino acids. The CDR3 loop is CASGVAANTGELFF. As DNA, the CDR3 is TGTGCCAGCGGGGTGGCAGCGAACACCGGGGAGCTGTTTTTT.